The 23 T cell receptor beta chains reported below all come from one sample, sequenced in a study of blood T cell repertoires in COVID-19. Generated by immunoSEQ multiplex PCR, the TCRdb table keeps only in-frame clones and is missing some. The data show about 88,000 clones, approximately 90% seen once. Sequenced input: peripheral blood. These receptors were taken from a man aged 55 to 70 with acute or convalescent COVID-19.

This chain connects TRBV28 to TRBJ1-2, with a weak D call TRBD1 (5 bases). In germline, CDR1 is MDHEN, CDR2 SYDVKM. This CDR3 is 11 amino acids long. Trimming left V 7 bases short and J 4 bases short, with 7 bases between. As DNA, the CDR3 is TGTGCCAGCAAGGGGCTCTATGGCTACACCTTC. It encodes CASKGLYGYTF.

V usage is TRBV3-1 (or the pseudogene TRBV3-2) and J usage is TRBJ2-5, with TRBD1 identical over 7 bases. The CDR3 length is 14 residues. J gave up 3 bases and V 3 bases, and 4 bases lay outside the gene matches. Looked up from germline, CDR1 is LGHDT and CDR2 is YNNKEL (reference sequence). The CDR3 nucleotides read TGTGCCAGCAGCCAGGGGGACAGCAAAGAGACCCAGTACTTC. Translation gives CASSQGDSKETQYF.

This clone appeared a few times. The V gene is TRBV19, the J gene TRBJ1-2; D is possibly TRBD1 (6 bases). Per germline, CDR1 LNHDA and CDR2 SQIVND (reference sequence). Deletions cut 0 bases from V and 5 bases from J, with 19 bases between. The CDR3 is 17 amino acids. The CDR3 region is CASSIDKGQGMRYGYTF. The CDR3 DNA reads TGTGCCAGTAGTATAGATAAAGGGCAGGGGATGCGGTATGGCTACACCTTC.

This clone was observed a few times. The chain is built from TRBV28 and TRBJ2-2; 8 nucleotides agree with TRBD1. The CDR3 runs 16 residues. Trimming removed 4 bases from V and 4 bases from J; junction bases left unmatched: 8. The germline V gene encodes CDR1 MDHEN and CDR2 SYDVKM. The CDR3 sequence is CASSSAGQGFTGELFF. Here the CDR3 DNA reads TGTGCCAGCAGTTCAGCTGGACAGGGATTCACCGGGGAGCTGTTTTTT.

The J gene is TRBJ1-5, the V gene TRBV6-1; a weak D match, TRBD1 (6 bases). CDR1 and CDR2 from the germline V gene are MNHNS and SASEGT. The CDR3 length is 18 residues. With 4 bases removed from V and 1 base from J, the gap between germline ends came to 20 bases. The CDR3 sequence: CASSVRGGRVVSNQPQHF. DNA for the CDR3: TGTGCCAGCAGTGTCCGAGGGGGGAGGGTTGTCAGCAATCAGCCCCAGCATTTT.

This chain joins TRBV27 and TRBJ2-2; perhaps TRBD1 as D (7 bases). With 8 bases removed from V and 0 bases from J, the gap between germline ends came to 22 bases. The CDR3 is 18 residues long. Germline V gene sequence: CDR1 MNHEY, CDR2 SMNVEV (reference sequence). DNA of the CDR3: TGTGCCAGCCGCCGTTATCTTCAGGGGGGTCCGAACACCGGGGAGCTGTTTTTT. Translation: CASRRYLQGGPNTGELFF.

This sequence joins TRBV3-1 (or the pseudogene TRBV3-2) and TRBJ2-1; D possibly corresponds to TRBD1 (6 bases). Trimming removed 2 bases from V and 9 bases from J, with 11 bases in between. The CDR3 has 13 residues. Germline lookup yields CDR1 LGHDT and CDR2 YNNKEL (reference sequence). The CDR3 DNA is TGTGCCAGCAGCCAAATGCCGGACAGTGAGCAGTTCTTC. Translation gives CASSQMPDSEQFF.

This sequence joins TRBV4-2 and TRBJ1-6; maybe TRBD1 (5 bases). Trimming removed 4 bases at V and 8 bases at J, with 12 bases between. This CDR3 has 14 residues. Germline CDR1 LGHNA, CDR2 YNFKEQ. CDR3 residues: CASSPRQSDSPLHF. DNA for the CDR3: TGTGCCAGCAGCCCTCGACAGTCTGATTCACCCCTCCACTTT.

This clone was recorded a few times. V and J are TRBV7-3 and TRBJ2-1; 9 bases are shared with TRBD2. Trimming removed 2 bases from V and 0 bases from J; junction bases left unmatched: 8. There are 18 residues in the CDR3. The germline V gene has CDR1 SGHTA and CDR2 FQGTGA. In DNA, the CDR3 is TGTGCCAGCAGCTTATACCCTAGCGGGAAGAGCTCCTACAATGAGCAGTTCTTC. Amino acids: CASSLYPSGKSSYNEQFF. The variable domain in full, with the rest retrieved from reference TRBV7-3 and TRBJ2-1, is GAGVSQTPSNKVTEKGKYVELRCDPISGHTALYWYRQSLGQGPEFLIYFQGTGAADDSGLPNDRFFAVRPEGSVSTLKIQRTERGDSAVYLCASSLYPSGKSSYNEQFFGPGTRLTVL.

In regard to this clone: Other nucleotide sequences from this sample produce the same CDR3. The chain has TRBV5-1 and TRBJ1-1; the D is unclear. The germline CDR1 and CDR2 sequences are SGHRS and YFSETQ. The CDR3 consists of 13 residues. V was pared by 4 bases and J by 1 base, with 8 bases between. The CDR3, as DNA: TGCGCCAGCAGCCCGTCAGGGAACACTGAAGCTTTCTTT. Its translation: CASSPSGNTEAFF.

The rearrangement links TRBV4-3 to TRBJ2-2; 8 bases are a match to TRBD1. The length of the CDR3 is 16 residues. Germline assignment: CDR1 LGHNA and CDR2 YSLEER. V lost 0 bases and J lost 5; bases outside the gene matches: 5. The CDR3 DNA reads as TGCGCCAGCAGCCAAGAGACAGGGGTAGAAACCGGGGAGCTGTTTTTT. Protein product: CASSQETGVETGELFF.

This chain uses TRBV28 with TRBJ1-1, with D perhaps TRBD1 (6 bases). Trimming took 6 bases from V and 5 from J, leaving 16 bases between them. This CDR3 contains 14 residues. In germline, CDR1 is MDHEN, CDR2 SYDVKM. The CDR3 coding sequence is TGTGCCAGCAGCCGTGGGGGCCAAGGGACTGAAGCTTTCTTT. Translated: CASSRGGQGTEAFF.

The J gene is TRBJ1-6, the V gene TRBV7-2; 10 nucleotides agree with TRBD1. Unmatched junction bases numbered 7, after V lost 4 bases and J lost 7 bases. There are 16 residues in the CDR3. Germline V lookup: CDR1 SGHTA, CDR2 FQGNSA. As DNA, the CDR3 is TGTGCCAGCAGCTCCCGGGACAGGGGACCCAATTCACCCCTCCACTTT. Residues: CASSSRDRGPNSPLHF.

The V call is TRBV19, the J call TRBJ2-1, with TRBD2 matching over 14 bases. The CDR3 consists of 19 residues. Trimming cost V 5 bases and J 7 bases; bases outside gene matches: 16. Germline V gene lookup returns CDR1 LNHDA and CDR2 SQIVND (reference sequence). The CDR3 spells CASSPLGIGGLAGVNEQFF. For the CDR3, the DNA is TGTGCCAGTAGTCCCCTCGGGATCGGGGGACTAGCGGGAGTTAATGAGCAGTTCTTC.

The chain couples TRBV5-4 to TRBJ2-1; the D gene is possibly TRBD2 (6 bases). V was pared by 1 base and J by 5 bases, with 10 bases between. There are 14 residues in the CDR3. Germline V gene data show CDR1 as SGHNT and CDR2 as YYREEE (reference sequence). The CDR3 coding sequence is TGTGCCAGCAGCTTGTTTAGCGGAAACAATGAGCAGTTCTTC. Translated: CASSLFSGNNEQFF.

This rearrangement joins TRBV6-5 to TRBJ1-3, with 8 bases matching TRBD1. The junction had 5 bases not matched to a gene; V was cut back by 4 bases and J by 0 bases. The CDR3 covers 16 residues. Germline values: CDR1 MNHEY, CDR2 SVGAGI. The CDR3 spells CASSSWTGYSGNTIYF. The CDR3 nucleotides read TGTGCCAGCAGTTCCTGGACAGGGTACTCTGGAAACACCATATATTTT.

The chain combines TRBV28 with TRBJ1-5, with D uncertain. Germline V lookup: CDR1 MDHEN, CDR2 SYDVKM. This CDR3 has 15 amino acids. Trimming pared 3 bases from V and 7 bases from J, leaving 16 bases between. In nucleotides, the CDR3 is TGTGCCAGCAGTTTCCCCCGCGGAATAAACCAGCCCCAGCATTTT. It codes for CASSFPRGINQPQHF.

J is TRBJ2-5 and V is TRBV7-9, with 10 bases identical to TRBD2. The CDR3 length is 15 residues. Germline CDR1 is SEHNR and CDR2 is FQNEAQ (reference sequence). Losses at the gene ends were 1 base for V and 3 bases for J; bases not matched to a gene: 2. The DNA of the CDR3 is TGTGCCAGCAGCTTAGGGGGGACTAGCGAAGAGACCCAGTACTTC. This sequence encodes CASSLGGTSEETQYF. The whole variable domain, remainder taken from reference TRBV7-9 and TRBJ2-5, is DTGVSQNPRHKITKRGQNVTFRCDPISEHNRLYWYRQTLGQGPEFLTYFQNEAQLEKSRLLSDRFSAERPKGSFSTLEIQRTEQGDSAMYLCASSLGGTSEETQYFGPGTRLLVL.

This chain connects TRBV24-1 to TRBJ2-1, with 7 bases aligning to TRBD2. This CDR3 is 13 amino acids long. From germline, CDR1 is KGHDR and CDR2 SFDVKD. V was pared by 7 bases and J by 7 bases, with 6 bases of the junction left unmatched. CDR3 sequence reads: CATSPGLRNEQFF. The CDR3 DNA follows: TGTGCCACCAGCCCGGGACTACGAAATGAGCAGTTCTTC.

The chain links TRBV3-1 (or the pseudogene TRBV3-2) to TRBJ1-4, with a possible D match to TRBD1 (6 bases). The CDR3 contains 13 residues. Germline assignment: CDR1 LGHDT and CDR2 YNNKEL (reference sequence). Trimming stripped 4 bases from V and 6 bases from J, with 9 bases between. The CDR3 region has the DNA TGTGCCAGCAGCCGGGACACCGATGAAAAACTGTTTTTT. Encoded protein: CASSRDTDEKLFF.

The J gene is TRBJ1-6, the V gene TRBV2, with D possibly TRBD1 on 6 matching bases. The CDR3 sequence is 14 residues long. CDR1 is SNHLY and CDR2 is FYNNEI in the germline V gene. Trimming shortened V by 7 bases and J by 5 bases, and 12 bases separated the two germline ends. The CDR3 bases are TGTGCCAGCACCCAGACAGGCAATAATTCACCCCTCCACTTT. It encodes CASTQTGNNSPLHF.

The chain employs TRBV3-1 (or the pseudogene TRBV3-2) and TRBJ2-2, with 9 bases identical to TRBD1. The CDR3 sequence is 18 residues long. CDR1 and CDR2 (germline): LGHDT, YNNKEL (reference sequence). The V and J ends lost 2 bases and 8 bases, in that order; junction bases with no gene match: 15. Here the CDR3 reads CASSQHRPLDRGSGELFF. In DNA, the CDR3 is TGTGCCAGCAGCCAACACCGACCCCTAGACAGGGGGTCGGGGGAGCTGTTTTTT.

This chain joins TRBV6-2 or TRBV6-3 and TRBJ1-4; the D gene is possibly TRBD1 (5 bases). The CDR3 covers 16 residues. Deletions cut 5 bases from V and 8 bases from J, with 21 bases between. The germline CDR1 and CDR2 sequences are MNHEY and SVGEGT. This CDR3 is CASSRSRSGGDEKLFF. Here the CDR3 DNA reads TGTGCCAGCAGTCGCTCCCGGTCGGGGGGGGACGAAAAACTGTTTTTT.